The rows below give T cell receptor beta chains drawn from one sample of a study of cytomegalovirus exposure and HLA in healthy donors. TCRdb's table, derived via immunoSEQ multiplex PCR, lists solely in-frame clones and lacks some. The sample has around 300,000 clones; about 66% are singletons. Sample: PBMCs. Receptors were obtained from a female donor in good health and CMV-seronegative. The CDR3 runs from the conserved cysteine through the conserved F or W. Clone size is shown for a subset of rows, as once, few, many or a class of expanded clone.

- TRBV5-1 CASSWGEVNYGYTF
- TRBV2 CASSETTVSTEAFF
- TRBV9 CASSVRTSARSSYNEQFF
few TRBV7-9 CSSSFTGRANEQFF
- TRBV27 CASSSIQLNQPQHF
- TRBV5-6 CASSSDTSGRADGELFF
- TRBV5-6 CASSLDRSYEQYF
- TRBV10-2 CASRELGGEETQYF
- TRBV4-1 CASTISRTDTQYF
once TRBV6-1 CASSETRYEQYF
- TRBV6-1 CASRIPGHYSPLHF
- TRBV5-1 CASSLAANTGELFF
- TRBV5-1 CASSSGLGLAWKFF
- TRBV9 CASSVASGRVAGELFF
- TRBV15 CATSRQDYYGYTF
- TRBV28 CASSEGQGLYGYTF
- TRBV29-1 CSAKDSTPPGEQFF
- TRBV7-9 CASTGVFMNTEAFF
few TRBV28 CASSLSEGGSYNEQFF
- TRBV10-3 CAISEAPVFSYEQYF
- TRBV7-8 CASSHKTDTQYF
few TRBV5-6 CASSSWTGPHYEQYF
once TRBV6-1 CASSAGVRTEAFF
- TRBV27 CASSVVLAGYYEQYF
- TRBV19 CASSIRDFGTSGSLVGEQFF
- TRBV7-2 CASSPGDRRYEQYF
once TRBV5-6 CASSFGSNTGELFF
- TRBV27 CASSLSIPTTSGERNEQFF
- TRBV7-9 CSSSRPTDNSSYNEQFF
- TRBV30 CAWSVGQGFAGELFF
- TRBV18 CASSPSTEGYGYTF
- TRBV28 CASLAGKETQYF
- TRBV11-3 CASSLVSGSIDEQFF
- TRBV10-3 CAISESYRSPLHF
- TRBV7-2 CASSESGRTDTQYF
few TRBV5-1 CASSLRSSGRLPYNEQFF
- TRBV5-1 CASSPSSGTGMGYTF
- TRBV7-9 CASSLVEGPEAFF
- TRBV5-8 CASSSGGYEQFF
few TRBV9 CASSGEGQAHNEQFF
- TRBV4-1 CASSQIARGNTGELFF
few TRBV11-2 CASSFGQSGANVLTF
once TRBV25-1 CASSPRDRGRNEQFF
- TRBV25-1 CASSPQGSGTNEQFF
- TRBV2 CASSVDSNTEAFF